Detailed here is one T cell receptor beta chain. The CDR3 consists of 14 residues. V was shortened by 5 bases and J by 5 bases, with 16 bases between the two germline ends. Germline V CDR1 and CDR2: LNHNV, YYDKDF (reference sequence). As it was prepared, the TCRbeta library received unique molecular identifiers. A single record per CDR3 protein comes from TCRdb applying MiXCR to the PCR reads. Of some 590,000 distinct CDR3 sequences detected, roughly 10% appear once; the ten largest clones hold less than 4.5%. This sample was included in a study of T-cell reconstitution after alpha-beta-depleted transplantation in children.

V usage is TRBV15 and J usage is TRBJ2-7; D not certain. The TCR comes from a human donor who donated a stem cell graft to a child with acute myeloid leukemia. The input for sequencing was PBMCs from the stem cell graft donor, taken from the stem cell graft. The CDR3 sequence: CATSGAGYRDEQYF. Here the CDR3 DNA reads TGTGCCACCAGCGGCGCAGGATATCGCGACGAGCAGTACTTC. The full variable domain, rest sourced from reference TRBV15 and TRBJ2-7, is DAMVIQNPRYQVTQFGKPVTLSCSQTLNHNVMYWYQQKSSQAPKLLFHYYDKDFNNEADTPDNFQSRRPNTSFCFLDIRSPGLGDTAMYLCATSGAGYRDEQYFGPGTRLTVT.